This section outlines one T cell receptor (beta chain) sequence together with its context. Its antigen is not yet known. No base-level quality is on record; no much larger clone is a single base apart. The data belong to a study of Tregs in tolerant kidney transplant recipients (dated by TCRdb to between 2018 and 2021). The study in broad terms: Before combined kidney and bone marrow transplantation, this study identified donor-specific regulatory T cells using TCRbeta sequencing and then followed those same cells after transplant. On the study overall, not on this receptor specifically: Because the PCR primers were changed over time for some patients, nucleotide-level comparison could not be performed across the samples from those patients. Because the study included only a small number of patients, the results must be confirmed in larger populations and under other immunosuppression protocols. Biological reproducibility was not directly addressed, though technical replication error appeared minimal. Expanding Tregs with activated donor B cells appeared to identify the most biologically relevant and donor-specific TCRbeta repertoire. Donor-specific Treg expansion was found to exceed global Treg expansion in tolerant patients, suggesting antigen-driven rather than nonspecific expansion.

The transplants used related donors with nonmyeloablative bone marrow transplantation, and mixed chimerism in the human trials was transient. Unstimulated Tregs (CD4+CD25+CD127-), CD4+ non-Tregs (CD4+CD25-), CD4 and CD8 cells were FACS-sorted from thawed PBMCs. Patients were 4 combined kidney and bone marrow transplant recipients from the ITN036ST trial, and only these trial subjects had samples available. Healthy control blood was processed to PBMCs with a Ficoll density gradient and then cryopreserved, whereas patient PBMCs were collected both before and after transplant. The germline V gene yields SGHVS for CDR1 and FQNEAQ for CDR2. Trimmed from V: 0 bases; trimmed from J: 5 bases; junction bases lacking a gene match: 3. The CDR3 goes from the cysteine to the phenylalanine over 15 residues. The sequence is cut down to CDR3 DNA, 45 bases in frame from base 1. For TCRbeta CDR3 sequencing, genomic DNA from the sorted cells was extracted using the QIAGEN DNeasy Blood and Tissue Kit. High-throughput TCRbeta CDR3 sequencing, including PCR amplification with bias correction and internal controls, was performed commercially through immunoSEQ. Concerning the study's data processing: Unique productive TCRbeta sequences were defined by CDR3 nucleotide sequence when primers matched and otherwise by CDR3 amino acid sequence together with Vbeta and Jbeta genes. As a correction for sorting error, sequences shared between sorted populations at a frequency ratio of 2:1 or less were discarded, and the remaining shared sequences were assigned to the higher population. A sequence counted as donor-reactive if, in CFSE-low cells, the sequence had a frequency of at least 0.01% and was expanded at least 5-fold compared with unstimulated cells. Jensen-Shannon divergence, calculated on the top 100 TCRbeta sequences ranked by frequency, was used to quantify repertoire divergence. For samples with multiple sequencing runs, sorting error was corrected in each run separately before the runs were combined. Here the immuneACCESS table is served through TCRdb, limited to in-frame sequences with V and J called. Missing clones are a known gap in these copies; in checked studies unresolved V genes cover under half, and the rest lacks a known reason. V, J and clone size were drawn from that table, and D and trimming were deduced from the DNA. The table for this sample lists 84,000 or so clones; approximately 93% of them were counted only once. Clones ranked in the top ten supply roughly 1.7% of the sample.

The sequence came from a human patient who received a combined kidney and bone marrow transplant. Once a transplant has taken place, some T cells may be donor derived. This sample comprised CD4+ T cells from blood (PBMCs), obtained 12 months after the transplant. This chain is built from TRBV7-8 and TRBJ1-5, with 8 bases matching TRBD1. The CDR3 protein sequence reads: CASSLASDRDQPQHF. The DNA sequence follows: TGTGCCAGCAGCTTAGCGTCGGACAGGGATCAGCCCCAGCATTTT.